A selection of T cell receptor beta chains follows, all from one sample in a study of graft-versus-host responses after intestinal transplantation. Their antigen targets remain unknown. The repertoire was sequenced with immunoSEQ multiplex PCR; TCRdb's copy has only in-frame clones and lacks some. The sample yields tens of thousands of clones, 88% seen once. The specimen was unstimulated CD4+ T cells sorted from spleen or lymph node cells, collected before transplant. These TCRs come from a human donor who was the organ donor for an intestinal transplant. Each CDR3 is given with its conserved first and last residue. A D gene is named only where the DNA matches it firmly. Not all rows give a size; the values are once, few, many and, for expanded clones, a class.

TRBJ2-7,TRBD1,NA,TRBV5-4,TGTGCCAGCAGCTTGGAGGCCAGGGGGAGTGAGATGTACGAGCAGTACTTC,CASSLEARGSEMYEQYF
TRBJ1-4,NA,few,TRBV5-6,TGTGCCAGCAGCTTGGCAGCAACTAATGAAAAACTGTTTTTT,CASSLAATNEKLFF
TRBJ1-6,NA,NA,TRBV6-5,TGTGCCAGCCGTCGACTGTATTCACCCCTCCACTTT,CASRRLYSPLHF
TRBJ1-1,TRBD1,NA,TRBV19,TGTGCCAGTAGGACGGACAGGGGGCGCGACACTGAAGCTTTCTTT,CASRTDRGRDTEAFF
TRBJ2-3,TRBD1,NA,TRBV5-4,TGTGCCAGCAGCTCCTCCTACAGGGGGCTGGGGTCAGATACGCAGTATTTT,CASSSSYRGLGSDTQYF
TRBJ2-3,NA,NA,TRBV6-6,TGTGCCAGCAGTTACGGGAGTTACACAGATACGCAGTATTTT,CASSYGSYTDTQYF
TRBJ2-7,NA,NA,TRBV25-1,TGTGCCAGCAGTATGCAGGGGAACGGGTACGAGCAGTACTTC,CASSMQGNGYEQYF
TRBJ2-7,NA,NA,TRBV28,TGTGCCAGCGCGGACTCCTACGAGCAGTACTTC,CASADSYEQYF
TRBJ2-3,TRBD2,NA,TRBV7-3,TGTGCCAGCAGCTTAGGACTAGCGGGACCAGATACGCAGTATTTT,CASSLGLAGPDTQYF
TRBJ1-2,TRBD1,NA,TRBV7-6,TGTGCCAGCAGCTTACCGGGGACAGGGAAGGCTGGCTACACCTTC,CASSLPGTGKAGYTF
TRBJ1-5,NA,NA,TRBV18,TGTGCCAGCTCACTAAAGGTAGGGGCAGGTCAGCCCCAGCATTTT,CASSLKVGAGQPQHF
TRBJ2-1,TRBD1,NA,TRBV28,TGTGCCAGCATCAAAAGGGGGCTAGCAGTCGGGGATGAGCAGTTCTTC,CASIKRGLAVGDEQFF
TRBJ2-1,TRBD2,NA,TRBV4-2,TGTGCCAGCAGACCTGAGCGGGGGGGCCACAATGAGCAGTTCTTC,CASRPERGGHNEQFF
TRBJ2-2,NA,NA,TRBV2,TGTGCCAGCAAGAGGGATTCGAGCGGGCCCGGGGAGCTGTTTTTT,CASKRDSSGPGELFF
TRBJ2-5,NA,NA,TRBV11-2,TGTGCCAGCAGTCCAGGGGTTTCAGAGACCCAGTACTTC,CASSPGVSETQYF
TRBJ2-1,NA,NA,TRBV5-4,TGTGCCAGCAGCGCCAACCCTCAGGGCTCCTACAATGAGCAGTTCTTC,CASSANPQGSYNEQFF
TRBJ2-2,NA,NA,TRBV27,TGTGCCAGCACCCCAGGGGTGAACACCGGGGAGCTGTTTTTT,CASTPGVNTGELFF
TRBJ2-5,NA,NA,TRBV7-9,TGTGCCAGCAGCTTAGGGCAGGGGTACCAAGAGACCCAGTACTTC,CASSLGQGYQETQYF
TRBJ1-1,TRBD1,NA,TRBV7-9,TGTGCCAGCAGCCGAATGACAGGGGCGCCGAACACTGAAGCTTTCTTT,CASSRMTGAPNTEAFF
TRBJ2-2,TRBD2,NA,TRBV28,TGTGCCAGCAGGGGACTAGCGGGGTTACCCGGGGAGCTGTTTTTT,CASRGLAGLPGELFF
TRBJ2-1,TRBD2,once,TRBV2,TGTGCCAGCAGTGAAAGGCTGGCAAGAAGCGGGGGGGCCCTTGAGCAGTTCTTC,CASSERLARSGGALEQFF
TRBJ2-3,NA,NA,TRBV7-2,TGTGCCAGCAGCTTAGACACCTATACGCAGTATTTT,CASSLDTYTQYF
TRBJ2-2,TRBD1,NA,TRBV7-9,TGTGCCAGCAGCTTTCATGGACAGGGACTCAGTGGGCTGTTTTTT,CASSFHGQGLSGLFF
TRBJ1-2,NA,NA,TRBV28,TGTGCCAGCAGTTTGTCATACTATGGCTACACCTTC,CASSLSYYGYTF
TRBJ1-2,NA,few,TRBV6-5,TGTGCCAGCAGAGGGAGATGGAACTATGGCTACACCTTC,CASRGRWNYGYTF
TRBJ2-7,NA,NA,TRBV19,TGTGCCAGTAGTATAGATGGTCAGGCGCTCGCCTACGAGCAGTACTTC,CASSIDGQALAYEQYF
TRBJ2-7,NA,NA,TRBV19,TGTGCCAGTAGTTCCCCCTGGGGGGGCCCCTCCTACGAGCAGTACTTC,CASSSPWGGPSYEQYF
TRBJ2-5,NA,NA,TRBV5-1,TGCGCCAGCAGCTTGGACGGGGTGCCCCAAGAGACCCAGTACTTC,CASSLDGVPQETQYF
TRBJ1-1,NA,NA,TRBV10-3,TGTGCCATCAGGGCTGACAGTGAAGGGTTCACTGAAGCTTTCTTT,CAIRADSEGFTEAFF
TRBJ2-3,TRBD2,few,TRBV5-5,TGTGCCAGCAGCCTTGACAGGACTAGCGGGACGACAGATACGCAGTATTTT,CASSLDRTSGTTDTQYF
TRBJ2-7,TRBD2,NA,TRBV7-2,TGTGCCAGCAGCTTAGTGGCGGGGGGCAGCGGGCTAGTAGAGCAGTACTTC,CASSLVAGGSGLVEQYF
TRBJ2-7,TRBD2,NA,TRBV27,TGTGCCAGCAGTTTGGGGACTAGCGGGCCCTACGAGCAGTACTTC,CASSLGTSGPYEQYF
TRBJ1-6,NA,NA,TRBV30,TGTGCCTGGAGTGTACGGGGGAATTCACCCCTCCACTTT,CAWSVRGNSPLHF
TRBJ1-2,NA,NA,TRBV19,TGTGCCAGTAGTTCCCCAGGGCTCTCCTATGGCTACACCTTC,CASSSPGLSYGYTF
TRBJ2-7,TRBD2,NA,TRBV10-2,TGCGCCAGCAGTGACCTTTGGGGGAGGGGTTACGAGCAGTACTTC,CASSDLWGRGYEQYF
TRBJ2-7,TRBD2,NA,TRBV11-2,TGTGCCAGCAGCCTAAGCGGGAGAACTCTATACGAGCAGTACTTC,CASSLSGRTLYEQYF
TRBJ1-2,TRBD1,NA,TRBV11-2,TGTGCCAGCAGCTTAGATTGGGCAGGGGGCGCCGGTGGCTACACCTTC,CASSLDWAGGAGGYTF
TRBJ2-5,NA,NA,TRBV9,TGTGCCAGCAGCGTGCAGGGTGGATCAGAGACCCAGTACTTC,CASSVQGGSETQYF
TRBJ2-5,TRBD2,once,TRBV4-1,TGCGCCAGCAGCGGGGTTGGGGCGGGAGCCGTAGAGACCCAGTACTTC,CASSGVGAGAVETQYF
TRBJ2-3,NA,NA,TRBV5-1,TGCGCCAGCAGCTTGGGGGGCTACACAGATACGCAGTATTTT,CASSLGGYTDTQYF
TRBJ1-4,NA,NA,TRBV7-9,TGTGCCAGCAGCCAACCGACAGGAATCGAAAAACTGTTTTTT,CASSQPTGIEKLFF
TRBJ1-2,TRBD1,NA,TRBV9,TGTGCCAGCAGCGTTACAGGGGACCCCTATGGCTACACCTTC,CASSVTGDPYGYTF
TRBJ1-1,NA,NA,TRBV27,TGTGCCAGCAACGGGGAGGGGACTGAAGCTTTCTTT,CASNGEGTEAFF
TRBJ2-5,TRBD2,NA,TRBV7-9,TGTGCCAGCAGCTCGGGGGGCGGGAGGGCCCGGGAGACCCAGTACTTC,CASSSGGGRARETQYF
TRBJ1-4,TRBD1,once,TRBV6-5,TGTGCCAGCACCCGAAACCCGGAGGGGGCGAAACTGTTTTTT,CASTRNPEGAKLFF
TRBJ2-1,NA,NA,TRBV11-2,TGTGCCAGCAGCTTAGGTAGTGGCAATGAGCAGTTCTTC,CASSLGSGNEQFF
TRBJ2-3,TRBD2,once,TRBV4-1,TGCGCCAGCAGCCAAGCAAAGAGGGCGGGAGGGGCAGATACGCAGTATTTT,CASSQAKRAGGADTQYF
TRBJ1-2,TRBD1,few,TRBV4-1,TGCGCCAGCAGCCAGGGACAGTCCTATGGCTACACCTTC,CASSQGQSYGYTF
TRBJ2-3,TRBD2,NA,TRBV5-1,TGCGCCAGCAGCTTGGTGCGGGAAGCGGGAGTAGCAGATACGCAGTATTTT,CASSLVREAGVADTQYF
TRBJ2-3,TRBD2,NA,TRBV5-1,TGCGCCAGCACCGGGAGGGATTTTGCAGGGGCAGATACGCAGTATTTT,CASTGRDFAGADTQYF
TRBJ2-7,NA,NA,TRBV28,TGTGCCAGCAATGAGGAGACCGACCACTACGAGCAGTACTTC,CASNEETDHYEQYF